This T cell receptor beta chain originates from a study of shared clonotypes between healthy human individuals. Study in general: The composition of the donors was a couple of women and a few men aged 18 to 49. For every donor, three CD4 naive, three CD4 memory, two CD8 naive and one CD8 memory plates were used. General study findings and limits: Between a few donors, naive CD4 clonotypes were shared at a level of about 5%.

V was clipped by 1 base and J by 8 bases, with 8 bases between them. The CDR3 extends over 12 amino acids. CDR1 and CDR2 from the germline V gene are SGHVS and FQNEAQ. A CD45RA-negative memory subset and a CD45RA+ naive subset were separated from the CD4+ cells. A remark on this clone: Its antigen is still unknown.

Assay used: immunoSEQ multiplex PCR; TCRdb lists only in-frame clones, some missing. The sample carries about 700,000 clones, approximately 79% recorded once. The V and J genes are TRBV7-8 and TRBJ1-1; D gene uncertain. The sequence was collected from a woman in her 30s in good health. The sample comprised memory CD4+ T cells sorted from blood. The sample's subset: CD45RA-negative fraction. The CDR3 loop is CASSLGAAEAFF. As DNA, the CDR3 is TGTGCCAGCAGCTTAGGGGCAGCCGAAGCTTTCTTT.